This entry features one T cell receptor beta chain sequence. This sample is part of a study of T cells in Graves' hyperthyroidism and ophthalmopathy. TCR beta CDR3 sequences were amplified from RNA transcripts. When the TCR CDR3 underwent first-round RT-PCR, the HTBI primer set was used. TCRdb re-derived calls from the multiplex PCR reads in MiXCR, one entry per CDR3 protein. The repertoire holds 600,000 or so distinct CDR3 sequences, with around 15% as singletons. V lost 8 bases to trimming and J lost 6 bases, with 17 bases between them. Germline values: CDR1 MNHNS, CDR2 SASEGT. The CDR3 contains 13 residues.

This TCR derives from a woman under 40 with Graves' hyperthyroidism. The chain combines TRBV6-1 with TRBJ2-7; D might be TRBD2 (6 bases). Sample: blood. CDR3 DNA: TGTGCCAGCTCCCGGGGCGGGATTGGCGAGCAGTACTTC. Its translation is CASSRGGIGEQYF.